This T cell receptor beta chain was obtained from a study of shared clonotypes between healthy human individuals. Study background: A donor's plate count was three for CD4 naive and three for CD4 memory; CD8 naive had two and CD8 memory one. Study outcomes and limitations: Across subsets, estimated richness was generally greater for naive than for memory populations.

Assay used: immunoSEQ multiplex PCR; TCRdb lists only in-frame clones, some missing. Seen here are around 2.1 million clones, more than 90% observed once, and the top ten hold around 0.13%. Looked up from germline, CDR1 is SGHRS and CDR2 is YFSETQ. Trimming removed 6 bases at V and 4 bases at J, with 16 bases between. The CDR3 totals 14 residues. With respect to this clone: Its antigen is still unknown.

The V and J genes are TRBV5-1 and TRBJ1-2; a possible D gene is TRBD1 (6 bases). Sample: naive CD4+ T cells sorted from blood. The subset: CD45RA+ positively selected. The origin of this receptor is a man aged 18 to 29 in good health. CDR3 coding DNA: TGCGCCAGCACACCAGAGGGGGATTCCTATGGCTACACCTTC. Its translation is CASTPEGDSYGYTF.